The present T cell receptor beta chain was sequenced within a study of OX40 agonist ivuxolimab in advanced cancers. At the level of the study: Ivuxolimab is an agonistic anti-OX40 (CD134) antibody, and patients were treated with it.

Germline V gene lookup returns CDR1 MNHNS and CDR2 SASEGT. The CDR3 covers 16 residues. With 4 bases removed from V and 4 bases from J, the gap between germline ends came to 19 bases. On this clone itself: Its antigen remains unidentified.

Findings of the study overall: Clonal expansion from baseline to week 6 occurred in both CD4+ and CD8+ T cells.

The table came from immunoSEQ multiplex PCR; TCRdb's copy has only in-frame clones and leaves some out. The sample lists approximately 84,000 clones; 85% to 95% were seen once. The clonotype originates from an adult with an advanced solid tumor such as melanoma, head and neck, liver or kidney cancer. The source material was CD4+ or CD8+ T cells sorted from blood, sampled in a trial of the OX40 agonist ivuxolimab. The chain recombines TRBV6-1 with TRBJ1-2; tentative D call: TRBD1 (5 bases). CDR3 nucleotide sequence: TGTGCCAGCAGTGCCGGCGGGGCCCTCTCAATCTATGGCTACACCTTC. Translation gives CASSAGGALSIYGYTF.